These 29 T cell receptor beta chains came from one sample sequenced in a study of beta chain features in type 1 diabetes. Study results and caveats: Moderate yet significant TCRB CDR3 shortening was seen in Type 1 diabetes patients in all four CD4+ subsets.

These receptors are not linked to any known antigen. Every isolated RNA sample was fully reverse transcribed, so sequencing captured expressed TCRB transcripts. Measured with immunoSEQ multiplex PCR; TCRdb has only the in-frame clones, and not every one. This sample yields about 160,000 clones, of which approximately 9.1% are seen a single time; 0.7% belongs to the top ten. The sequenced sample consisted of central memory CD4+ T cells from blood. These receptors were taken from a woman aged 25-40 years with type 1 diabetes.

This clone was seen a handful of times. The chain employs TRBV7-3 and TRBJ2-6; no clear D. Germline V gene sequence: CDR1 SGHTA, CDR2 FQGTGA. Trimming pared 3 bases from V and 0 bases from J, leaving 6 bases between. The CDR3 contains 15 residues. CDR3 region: CASSFGYSGANVLTF. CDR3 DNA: TGTGCCAGCAGCTTCGGGTACTCTGGGGCCAACGTCCTGACTTTC.

The CDR3 DNA reads as TGTGCCTGGGGGGACAGCTATGGCTACACCTTC. This codes for CAWGDSYGYTF. The genes are TRBV30 and TRBJ1-2, with TRBD1 matching over 7 bases. With 5 bases clipped from V and 4 bases from J, the junction kept 1 base outside the gene matches. This CDR3 has 11 residues. Germline V gene data show CDR1 as GTSNPN and CDR2 as SVGIG (reference sequence).

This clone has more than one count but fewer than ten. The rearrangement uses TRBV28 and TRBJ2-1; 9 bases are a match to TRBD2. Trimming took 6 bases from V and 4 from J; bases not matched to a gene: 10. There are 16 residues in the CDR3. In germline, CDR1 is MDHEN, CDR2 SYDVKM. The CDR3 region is CASRTAGTSLYNEQFF. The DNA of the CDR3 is TGTGCCAGCAGGACCGCCGGGACTAGCCTTTACAATGAGCAGTTCTTC.

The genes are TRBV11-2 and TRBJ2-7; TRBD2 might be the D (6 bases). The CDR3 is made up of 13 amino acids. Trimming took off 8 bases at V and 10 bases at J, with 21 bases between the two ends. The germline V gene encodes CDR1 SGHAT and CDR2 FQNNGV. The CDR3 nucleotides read TGTGCCAGCGGAACGGGACTGGCCCTCAGCCAGTACTTC. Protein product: CASGTGLALSQYF.

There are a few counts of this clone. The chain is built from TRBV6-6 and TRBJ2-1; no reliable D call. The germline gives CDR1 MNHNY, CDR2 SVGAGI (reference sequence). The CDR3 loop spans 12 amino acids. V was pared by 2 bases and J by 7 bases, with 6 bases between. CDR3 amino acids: CASSYGQNEQFF. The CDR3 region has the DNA TGTGCCAGCAGTTACGGGCAAAATGAGCAGTTCTTC.

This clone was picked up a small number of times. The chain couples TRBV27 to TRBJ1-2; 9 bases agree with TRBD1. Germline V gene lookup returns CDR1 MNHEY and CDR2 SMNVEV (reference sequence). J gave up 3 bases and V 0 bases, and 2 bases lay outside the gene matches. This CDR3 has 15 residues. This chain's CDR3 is CASSLSWTGDYGYTF. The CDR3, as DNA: TGTGCCAGCAGTTTATCGTGGACAGGGGACTATGGCTACACCTTC.

The CDR3 region has the DNA TGTGCCAGCAGCGAGGGACAGGGGGACAATCAGCCCCAGCATTTT. Protein sequence: CASSEGQGDNQPQHF. This chain joins TRBV5-4 and TRBJ1-5; 11 bases align to TRBD1. The germline CDR1 and CDR2 sequences are SGHNT and YYREEE (reference sequence). V lost 4 bases, J lost 3 bases, and 3 bases stayed unmatched. This CDR3 spans 15 amino acids.

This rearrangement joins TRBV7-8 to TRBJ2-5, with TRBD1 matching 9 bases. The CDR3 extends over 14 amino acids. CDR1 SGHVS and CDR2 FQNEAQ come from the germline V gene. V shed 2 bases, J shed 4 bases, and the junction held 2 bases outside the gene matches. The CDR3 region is CASSLTGGLETQYF. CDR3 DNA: TGTGCCAGCAGCTTAACAGGGGGCTTAGAGACCCAGTACTTC.

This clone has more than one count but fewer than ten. The CDR3 DNA reads TGTGCCAGCAGCGTAGTTCCTAGCGGTGGCTCCTACAATGAGCAGTTCTTC. This sequence encodes CASSVVPSGGSYNEQFF. The gene calls are TRBV9 and TRBJ2-1; 7 bases agree with TRBD2. Germline CDR1 SGDLS, CDR2 YYNGEE. The CDR3 is 17 amino acids. The J segment lost 0 bases and the V segment lost 0 bases, leaving 6 bases of the junction unmatched.

CDR3 amino acids: CASSFADAGQYF. The CDR3 DNA reads as TGTGCCAGCAGCTTCGCCGACGCGGGGCAGTACTTC. The gene calls are TRBV11-2 and TRBJ2-7; possible D gene TRBD2, 5 bases. CDR3 length equals 12 residues. Germline CDR1 reads SGHAT; CDR2 reads FQNNGV. The V gene lost 3 bases and the J gene lost 9 bases, with 12 bases spanning the gap. Drawing the rest from reference TRBV11-2 and TRBJ2-7, the complete variable domain is EAGVAQSPRYKIIEKRQSVAFWCNPISGHATLYWYQQILGQGPKLLIQFQNNGVVDDSQLPKDRFSAERLKGVDSTLKIQPAKLEDSAVYLCASSFADAGQYFGPGTRLTVT.

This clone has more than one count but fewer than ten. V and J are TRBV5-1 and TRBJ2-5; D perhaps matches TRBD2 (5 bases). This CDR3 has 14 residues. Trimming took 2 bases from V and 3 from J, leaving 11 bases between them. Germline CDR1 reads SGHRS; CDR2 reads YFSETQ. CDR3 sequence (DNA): TGCGCCAGCAGCTTTAGACTAACCGAAGAGACCCAGTACTTC. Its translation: CASSFRLTEETQYF.

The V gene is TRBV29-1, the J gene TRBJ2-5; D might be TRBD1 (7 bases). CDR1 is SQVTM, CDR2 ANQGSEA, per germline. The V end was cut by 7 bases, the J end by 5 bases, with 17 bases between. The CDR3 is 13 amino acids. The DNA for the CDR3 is TGCAGCGGGAGGGACAGCGTCGATGAGACCCAGTACTTC. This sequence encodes CSGRDSVDETQYF.

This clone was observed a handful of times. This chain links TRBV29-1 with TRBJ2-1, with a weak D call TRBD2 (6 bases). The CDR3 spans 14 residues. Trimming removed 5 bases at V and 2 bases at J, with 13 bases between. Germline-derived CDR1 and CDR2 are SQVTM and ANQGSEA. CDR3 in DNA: TGCAGCGTTCGTCGGGACTCCACCTACAATGAGCAGTTCTTC. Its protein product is CSVRRDSTYNEQFF.

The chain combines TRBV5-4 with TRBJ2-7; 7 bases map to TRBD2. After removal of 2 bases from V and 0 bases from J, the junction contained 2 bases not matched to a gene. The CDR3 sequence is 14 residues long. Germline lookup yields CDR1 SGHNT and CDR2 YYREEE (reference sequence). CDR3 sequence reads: CASSFTSDSYEQYF. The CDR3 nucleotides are TGTGCCAGCAGCTTCACTAGCGACTCCTACGAGCAGTACTTC. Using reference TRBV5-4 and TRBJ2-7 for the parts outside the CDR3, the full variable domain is ETGVTQSPTHLIKTRGQQVTLRCSSQSGHNTVSWYQQALGQGPQFIFQYYREEENGRGNFPPRFSGLQFPNYSSELNVNALELDDSALYLCASSFTSDSYEQYFGPGTRLTVT.

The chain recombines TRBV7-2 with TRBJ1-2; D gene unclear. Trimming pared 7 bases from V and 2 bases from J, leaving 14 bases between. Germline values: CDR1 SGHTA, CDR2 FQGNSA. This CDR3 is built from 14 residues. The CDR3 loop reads CASTTPQANYGYTF. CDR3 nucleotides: TGTGCCAGCACCACGCCCCAGGCAAACTATGGCTACACCTTC.

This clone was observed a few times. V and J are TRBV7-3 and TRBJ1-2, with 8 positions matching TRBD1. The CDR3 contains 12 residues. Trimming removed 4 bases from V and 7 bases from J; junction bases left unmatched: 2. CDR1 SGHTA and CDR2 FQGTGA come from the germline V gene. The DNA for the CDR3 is TGTGCCAGCAGCTCGGACAGGGTTGGCTACACCTTC. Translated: CASSSDRVGYTF.

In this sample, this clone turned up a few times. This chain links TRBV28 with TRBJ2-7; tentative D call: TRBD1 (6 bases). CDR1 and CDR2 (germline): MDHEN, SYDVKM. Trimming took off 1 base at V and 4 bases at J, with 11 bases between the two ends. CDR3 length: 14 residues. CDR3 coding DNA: TGTGCCAGCAGTTTATCAGCCACAGGGTACGAGCAGTACTTC. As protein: CASSLSATGYEQYF.

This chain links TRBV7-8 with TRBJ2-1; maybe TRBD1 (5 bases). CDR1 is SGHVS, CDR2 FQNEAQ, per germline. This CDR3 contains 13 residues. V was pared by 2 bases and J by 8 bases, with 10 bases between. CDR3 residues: CASSLPRADEQFF. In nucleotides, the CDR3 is TGTGCCAGCAGCTTACCCAGGGCGGATGAGCAGTTCTTC.

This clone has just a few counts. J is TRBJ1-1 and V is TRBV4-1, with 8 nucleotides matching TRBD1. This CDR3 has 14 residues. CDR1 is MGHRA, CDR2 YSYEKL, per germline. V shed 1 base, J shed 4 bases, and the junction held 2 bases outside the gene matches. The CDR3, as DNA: TGCGCCAGCAGCCAAGCCGGACAGGGCACTGAAGCTTTCTTT. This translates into CASSQAGQGTEAFF.

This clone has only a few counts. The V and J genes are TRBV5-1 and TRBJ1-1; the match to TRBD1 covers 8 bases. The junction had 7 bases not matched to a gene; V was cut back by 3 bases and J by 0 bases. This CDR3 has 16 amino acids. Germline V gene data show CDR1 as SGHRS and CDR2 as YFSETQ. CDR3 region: CASSSTGTGLNTEAFF. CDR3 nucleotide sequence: TGCGCCAGCAGCTCTACCGGGACAGGTTTGAACACTGAAGCTTTCTTT.

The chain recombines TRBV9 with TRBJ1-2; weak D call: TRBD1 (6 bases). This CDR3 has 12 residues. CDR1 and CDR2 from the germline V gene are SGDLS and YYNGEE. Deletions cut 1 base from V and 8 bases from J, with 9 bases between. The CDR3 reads CASSVNDRGYTF. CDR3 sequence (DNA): TGTGCCAGCAGCGTAAACGACAGGGGCTACACCTTC.

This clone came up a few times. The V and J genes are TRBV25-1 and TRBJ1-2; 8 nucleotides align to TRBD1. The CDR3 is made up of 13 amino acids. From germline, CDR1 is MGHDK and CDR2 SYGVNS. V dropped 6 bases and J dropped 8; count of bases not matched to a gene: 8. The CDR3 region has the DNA TGTGCCAGCAGGACAGGGGCGCGAGGAGGCTACACCTTC. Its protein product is CASRTGARGGYTF.

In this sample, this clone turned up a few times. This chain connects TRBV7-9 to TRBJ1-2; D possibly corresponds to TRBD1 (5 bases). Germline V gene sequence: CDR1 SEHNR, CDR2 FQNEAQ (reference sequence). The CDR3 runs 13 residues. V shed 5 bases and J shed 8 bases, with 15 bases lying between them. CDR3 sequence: CASSLRTQGGYTF. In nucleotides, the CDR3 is TGTGCCAGCAGCCTACGGACCCAGGGCGGCTACACCTTC.

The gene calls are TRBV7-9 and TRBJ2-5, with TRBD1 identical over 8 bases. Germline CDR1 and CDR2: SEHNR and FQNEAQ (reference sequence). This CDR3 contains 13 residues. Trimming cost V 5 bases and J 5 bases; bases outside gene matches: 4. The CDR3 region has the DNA TGTGCCAGCAGCCCCCGACAGGGGGAGACCCAGTACTTC. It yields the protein CASSPRQGETQYF.

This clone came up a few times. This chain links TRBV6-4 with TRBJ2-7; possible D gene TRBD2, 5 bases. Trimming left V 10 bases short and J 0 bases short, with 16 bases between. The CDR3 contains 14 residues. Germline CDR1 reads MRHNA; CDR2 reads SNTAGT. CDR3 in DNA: TGTGCCAACAAGTTCTCGGGGAGCTCCTACGAGCAGTACTTC. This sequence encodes CANKFSGSSYEQYF.

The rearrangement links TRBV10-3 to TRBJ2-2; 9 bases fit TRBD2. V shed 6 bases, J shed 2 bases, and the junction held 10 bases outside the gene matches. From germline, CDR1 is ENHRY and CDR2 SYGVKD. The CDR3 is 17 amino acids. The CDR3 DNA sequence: TGTGCCATCAGGCCGACTAGCGGAGAGTTTAACACCGGGGAGCTGTTTTTT. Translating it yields CAIRPTSGEFNTGELFF.

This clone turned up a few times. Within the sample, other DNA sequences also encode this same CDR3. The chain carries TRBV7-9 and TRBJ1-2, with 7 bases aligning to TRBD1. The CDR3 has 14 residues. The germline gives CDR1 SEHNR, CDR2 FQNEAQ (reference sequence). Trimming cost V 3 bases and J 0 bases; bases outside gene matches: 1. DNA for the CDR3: TGTGCCAGCAGCTTGGGGACAGCTAACTATGGCTACACCTTC. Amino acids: CASSLGTANYGYTF.

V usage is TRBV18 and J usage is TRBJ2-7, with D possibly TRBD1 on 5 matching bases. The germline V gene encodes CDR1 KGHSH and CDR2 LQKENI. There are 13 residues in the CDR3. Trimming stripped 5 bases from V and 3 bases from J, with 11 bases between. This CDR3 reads CASSKTGYYEQYF. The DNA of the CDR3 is TGTGCCAGCTCAAAAACAGGTTACTACGAGCAGTACTTC.

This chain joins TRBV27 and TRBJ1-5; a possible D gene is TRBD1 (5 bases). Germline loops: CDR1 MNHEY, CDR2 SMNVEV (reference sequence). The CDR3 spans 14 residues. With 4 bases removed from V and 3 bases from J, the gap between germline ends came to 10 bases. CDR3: CASSSGIINQPQHF. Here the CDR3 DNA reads TGTGCCAGCAGTTCAGGGATCATCAATCAGCCCCAGCATTTT.